The clone carrying this T cell receptor (beta chain) has just a few counts. Its antigen is still unknown. This sample is drawn from a study of cytomegalovirus exposure and HLA in healthy donors. Broader study findings: Earlier results showed most TCR beta V segments being productive about 90% or about 30% of the time. There were around 160 TCR beta chains listed as cytomegalovirus-associated. Fewer N-insertions than the approximately 700-donor mean were reportedly shown by an Asian-associated ancestry cluster in a later analysis. Accurate prediction of HLA-A and HLA-B alleles (for most subjects) was reportedly achieved from TCR beta sequences.

A multiplex PCR was run with 60 Vbeta primers and 13 Jbeta primers. This table comes from immunoSEQ multiplex PCR, and its TCRdb copy is limited to in-frame clones, with some not included. The table includes 130,000 or so clones, approximately 67% detected once. Germline CDR1 and CDR2: MNHEY and SVGAGI. Losses at the gene ends were 4 bases for V and 7 bases for J; bases not matched to a gene: 9. The CDR3 has 15 residues. This TCR derives from a woman in her sixties or seventies in good health and CMV-seronegative. The chain recombines TRBV6-5 with TRBJ1-2; 10 bases are shared with TRBD1. The sequencing sample was made of PBMCs. CDR3 residues: CASSSRTGGVAGYTF. Written as DNA, the CDR3 is TGTGCCAGCAGTTCTAGGACAGGGGGGGTAGCTGGCTACACCTTC.